A single sample gave rise to the 11 T cell receptor beta chains below, sequenced in a study of T cell responses to AZD1222 COVID-19 vaccine. The assay was immunoSEQ multiplex PCR, and TCRdb's table has in-frame clones only and misses some. The repertoire holds 90,000 to 140,000 clones, with roughly 82% as singletons. Sample: peripheral blood, taken on day 0 of AZD1222 vaccination. The receptors stem from an adult in good health.

The table lists this clone with a count of one. The chain is built from TRBV19 and TRBJ2-7; possible D gene TRBD1, 6 bases. In germline, CDR1 is LNHDA, CDR2 SQIVND (reference sequence). This CDR3 is built from 13 residues. Trimming removed 1 base from V and 6 bases from J, with 10 bases in between. The CDR3, as DNA: TGTGCCAGTAGTATAGGGTTGGGGGCCGAGCAGTACTTC. Translated, it gives CASSIGLGAEQYF.

The rearrangement links TRBV15 to TRBJ2-3; 13 nucleotides align to TRBD2. The CDR3 has 16 residues. Germline V CDR1 and CDR2: LNHNV, YYDKDF (reference sequence). The J segment lost 5 bases and the V segment lost 4 bases, leaving 6 bases of the junction unmatched. CDR3 in amino acids: CATSNPLAGGLDTQYF. Here the CDR3 DNA reads TGTGCCACCAGCAACCCACTAGCGGGGGGGCTAGATACGCAGTATTTT.

The rearrangement joins TRBV7-2 to TRBJ2-3; the D call may be TRBD1 or TRBD2 (5 bases each). This CDR3 is 13 amino acids long. V lost 1 base and J 14 bases, leaving 16 bases between the germline ends. Germline assignment: CDR1 SGHTA and CDR2 FQGNSA. CDR3 DNA sequence: TGTGCCAGCAGCTTAGGGGTCTGGGGGTGGCGGTATTTT. This gives the protein CASSLGVWGWRYF.

The chain couples TRBV7-9 to TRBJ2-3; 11 nucleotides agree with TRBD1. Germline CDR1 reads SEHNR; CDR2 reads FQNEAQ (reference sequence). Unmatched junction bases numbered 6, after V lost 5 bases and J lost 5 bases. The CDR3 has 15 residues. The CDR3 coding sequence is TGTGCCAGCAGCCATAGGGGACAGGGGGGAGATACGCAGTATTTT. Its translation: CASSHRGQGGDTQYF.

This chain connects TRBV19 to TRBJ2-2; 8 nucleotides agree with TRBD1. This CDR3 spans 16 amino acids. V gave up 5 bases and J gave up 4 bases; unmatched junction bases: 9. The germline gives CDR1 LNHDA, CDR2 SQIVND (reference sequence). CDR3 sequence: CASSPRQGIGTGELFF. The DNA for the CDR3 is TGTGCCAGTAGTCCCCGACAGGGGATCGGCACCGGGGAGCTGTTTTTT.

The genes are TRBV19 and TRBJ1-2; 8 nucleotides align to TRBD1. The V gene end was trimmed by 6 bases and the J gene end by 4 bases; junction bases not matched to a gene: 4. This CDR3 contains 13 residues. Germline V gives CDR1 LNHDA, CDR2 SQIVND (reference sequence). The CDR3 is CASSIQGGYGYTF. CDR3 coding DNA: TGTGCCAGTAGCATACAGGGGGGCTATGGCTACACCTTC.

This chain joins TRBV13 and TRBJ2-3; the match to TRBD1 covers 7 bases. The germline V gene has CDR1 PRHDT and CDR2 FYEKMQ (reference sequence). This CDR3 contains 16 residues. J lost 1 base, V lost 5 bases, and 9 bases had no gene match. The CDR3 nucleotides read TGTGCCAGCAGCACTCGGGACAGCCGGGGCACAGATACGCAGTATTTT. Encoded protein: CASSTRDSRGTDTQYF. Full variable domain (outside the CDR3, taken from reference TRBV13 and TRBJ2-3): AAGVIQSPRHLIKEKRETATLKCYPIPRHDTVYWYQQGPGQDPQFLISFYEKMQSDKGSIPDRFSAQQFSDYHSELNMSSLELGDSALYFCASSTRDSRGTDTQYFGPGTRLTVL.

This clone was recorded once. The chain employs TRBV9 and TRBJ2-7, with 7 bases fitting TRBD1. In germline, CDR1 is SGDLS, CDR2 YYNGEE. This CDR3 spans 14 amino acids. Unmatched junction bases numbered 6, after V lost 1 base and J lost 5 bases. CDR3 sequence: CASSVSGQSNEQYF. In DNA, the CDR3 is TGTGCCAGCAGCGTATCGGGACAGTCGAACGAGCAGTACTTC.

This chain uses TRBV5-1 with TRBJ1-3; D is unresolved. V was trimmed by 0 bases and J by 4 bases, leaving 11 bases between them. In germline, CDR1 is SGHRS, CDR2 YFSETQ. The CDR3 length is 15 residues. CDR3 residues: CASSLGPEGGNTIYF. CDR3 DNA: TGCGCCAGCAGCTTGGGCCCCGAAGGGGGAAACACCATATATTTT.

This chain connects TRBV19 to TRBJ1-2, with D unresolved. The length of the CDR3 is 12 residues. V was clipped by 10 bases and J by 1 base, with 10 bases between them. The germline CDR1 and CDR2 sequences are LNHDA and SQIVND (reference sequence). The CDR3 nucleotides read TGTGCCACCCAGGAGAATAACTATGGCTACACCTTC. Its protein product is CATQENNYGYTF.

This chain links TRBV11-2 with TRBJ2-7, with D tentatively TRBD1 (6 bases). With 5 bases removed from V and 2 bases from J, the gap between germline ends came to 16 bases. Germline CDR1 is SGHAT and CDR2 is FQNNGV. This CDR3 is 15 amino acids long. CDR3 DNA sequence: TGTGCCAGCAGCCCAGGGGCGTTGTCCCCCTACGAGCAGTACTTC. It specifies CASSPGALSPYEQYF. Together with reference TRBV11-2 and TRBJ2-7, the CDR3 gives the full variable domain: EAGVAQSPRYKIIEKRQSVAFWCNPISGHATLYWYQQILGQGPKLLIQFQNNGVVDDSQLPKDRFSAERLKGVDSTLKIQPAKLEDSAVYLCASSPGALSPYEQYFGPGTRLTVT.